This T cell receptor beta chain is from a study of human T cells and chemical hapten exposure. Study conclusions and caveats: No alteration of TCRs above 1 in 1000 frequency was seen with DPC sensitization.

In its sample, this clonotype was seen a few times. The antigen remains undetermined. Per the germline V gene, CDR1 is LGHNA and CDR2 is YSLEER. The CDR3 has 16 amino acids. Trimming removed 4 bases from V and 4 bases from J, with 16 bases in between. Methods used by the authors: Sample-level TCR yields exhibited a median of approximately 88,000, with a range of 23,224 to 690,600. TCRdb called the RACE reads again in MiXCR, with one record for every CDR3 protein. TCRdb's processing, not the study's, gives the V and J calls here. The sample holds approximately 370,000 distinct CDR3 sequences; around 5.5% are singletons and the top ten take over 7%. Time point reported: pre-sensitization, week 0. The treatment denotes: therapeutic diphenylcyclopropenone sensitization with weekly scalp DPC.

This rearrangement joins TRBV4-3 to TRBJ1-4; D possibly corresponds to TRBD1 (6 bases). The specimen comprised whole blood, sampled in connection with sensitization to the hapten diphenylcyclopropenone (DPC). This sequence originates from a woman aged 18-30 years with alopecia areata. Some clones in this sample may be carry-over from other donors' samples. CDR3 protein: CASSPTQGANNEKLFF. CDR3 in DNA: TGCGCCAGCAGCCCCACACAGGGAGCGAATAATGAAAAACTGTTTTTT.